The rows below give T cell receptor beta chains drawn from one sample of a study of beta chain features in type 1 diabetes. The repertoire was sequenced with immunoSEQ multiplex PCR; TCRdb's copy has only in-frame clones and lacks some. In the table there are 150,000 or so clones, about 63% of which are singletons. Sequenced sample: naive CD4+ T cells from blood. The receptors originated from a man younger than 40 with type 1 diabetes. CDR3s include the opening cysteine and the closing phenylalanine or tryptophan. Fields, in order: V gene, D gene, clone size, J gene, CDR3 DNA, CDR3 protein. D genes are given only for firm matches. Clone sizes are given selectively: once, few, many, or a class where the clone is expanded.

v_call: TRBV7-9
d_call: -
clone_size: -
j_call: TRBJ1-6
cdr3_nt: TGTGCCGCTAACCGGGGTGAACTTACTTCACCCCTCCACTTT
cdr3_aa: CAANRGELTSPLHF

v_call: TRBV4-3
d_call: TRBD1
clone_size: once
j_call: TRBJ2-1
cdr3_nt: TGCGCCAGCAGCACTGACAGGGGGCGTTTTGCTGAGCAGTTCTTC
cdr3_aa: CASSTDRGRFAEQFF

v_call: TRBV30
d_call: -
clone_size: -
j_call: TRBJ1-2
cdr3_nt: TGTGCCTGGAGTCAGGCGGACTTATATGGCTACACCTTC
cdr3_aa: CAWSQADLYGYTF

v_call: TRBV28
d_call: TRBD1
clone_size: once
j_call: TRBJ2-7
cdr3_nt: TGTGCCAGCACCGGAGGGACAGGGGGGCGGGAGCAGTACTTC
cdr3_aa: CASTGGTGGREQYF

v_call: TRBV23-1
d_call: -
clone_size: -
j_call: TRBJ1-5
cdr3_nt: TGCGCCAGCAGTCAAACCGATAGCAATCAGCCCCAGCATTTT
cdr3_aa: CASSQTDSNQPQHF

v_call: TRBV5-6
d_call: -
clone_size: -
j_call: TRBJ1-1
cdr3_nt: TGTGCCAGCAGCCGAGACAGAAGGAACACTGAAGCTTTCTTT
cdr3_aa: CASSRDRRNTEAFF

v_call: TRBV29-1
d_call: -
clone_size: -
j_call: TRBJ2-1
cdr3_nt: TGCAGCGCGGCCAGATGGGACAATGAGCAGTTCTTC
cdr3_aa: CSAARWDNEQFF

v_call: TRBV23-1
d_call: -
clone_size: -
j_call: TRBJ1-2
cdr3_nt: TGCGCCAGCAATCCCGGAGGGGGTCTGAACTATGGCTACACCTTC
cdr3_aa: CASNPGGGLNYGYTF

v_call: TRBV7-9
d_call: -
clone_size: -
j_call: TRBJ2-5
cdr3_nt: TGTGCCAGCAGCGGAGAGACCCAGTACTTC
cdr3_aa: CASSGETQYF

v_call: TRBV7-2
d_call: -
clone_size: few
j_call: TRBJ2-7
cdr3_nt: TGTGCCAGCAGGCCCGGACAGTCGAGCTCCTACGAGCAGTACTTC
cdr3_aa: CASRPGQSSSYEQYF

v_call: TRBV4-3
d_call: -
clone_size: few
j_call: TRBJ2-1
cdr3_nt: TGCGCCAGCAGCCAAGATCTCGCACTCAGCTCCTACAATGAGCAGTTCTTC
cdr3_aa: CASSQDLALSSYNEQFF

v_call: TRBV5-1
d_call: -
clone_size: -
j_call: TRBJ2-7
cdr3_nt: TGCGCCAGCAGCTTGGCCGGCAGGTCTGAGCAGTACTTC
cdr3_aa: CASSLAGRSEQYF